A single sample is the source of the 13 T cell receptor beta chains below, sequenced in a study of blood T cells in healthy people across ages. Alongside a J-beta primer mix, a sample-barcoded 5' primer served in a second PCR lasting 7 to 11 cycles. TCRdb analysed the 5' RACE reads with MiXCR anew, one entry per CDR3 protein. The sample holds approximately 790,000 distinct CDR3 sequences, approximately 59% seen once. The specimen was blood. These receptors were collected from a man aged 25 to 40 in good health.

The CDR3 bases are TGTGCCAGCAGCCCCACAGGGTCCCCTTTCAATGAGCAGTACTTC. Protein sequence: CASSPTGSPFNEQYF. This chain uses TRBV14 with TRBJ2-4, with D possibly matching TRBD1 (6 bases). Trimming took off 4 bases at V and 13 bases at J, with 23 bases between the two ends. This CDR3 is 15 amino acids long. Looked up from germline, CDR1 is SGHDN and CDR2 is FVKESK.

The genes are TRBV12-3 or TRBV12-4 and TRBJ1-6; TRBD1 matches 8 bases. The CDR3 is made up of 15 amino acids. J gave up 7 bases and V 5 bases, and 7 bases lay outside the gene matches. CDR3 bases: TGTGCCAGCAGTCGACAGGGGACGCACAATTCACCCCTCCACTTT. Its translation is CASSRQGTHNSPLHF.

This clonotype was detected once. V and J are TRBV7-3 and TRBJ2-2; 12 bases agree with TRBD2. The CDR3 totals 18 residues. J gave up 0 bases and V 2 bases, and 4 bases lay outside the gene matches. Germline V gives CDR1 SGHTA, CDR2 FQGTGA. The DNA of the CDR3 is TGTGCCAGCAGCTTATATGCTAGCGGGGGGGCGAACACCGGGGAGCTGTTTTTT. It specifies CASSLYASGGANTGELFF.

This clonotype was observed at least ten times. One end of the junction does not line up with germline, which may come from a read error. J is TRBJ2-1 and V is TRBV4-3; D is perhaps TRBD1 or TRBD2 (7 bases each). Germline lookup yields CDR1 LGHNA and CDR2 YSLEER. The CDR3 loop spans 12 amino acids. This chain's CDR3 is CASSQGGNEQFF. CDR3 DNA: TGTGCCAGCAGCCAGGGGGGGAATGAGCAGTTCTTC.

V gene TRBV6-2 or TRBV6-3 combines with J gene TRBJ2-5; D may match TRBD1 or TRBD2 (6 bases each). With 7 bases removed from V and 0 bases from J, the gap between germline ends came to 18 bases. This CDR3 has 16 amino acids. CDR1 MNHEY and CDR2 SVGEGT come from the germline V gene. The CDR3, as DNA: TGTGCCAGCATCGACGCCGGGGGCCCCTACCAAGAGACCCAGTACTTC. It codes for CASIDAGGPYQETQYF.

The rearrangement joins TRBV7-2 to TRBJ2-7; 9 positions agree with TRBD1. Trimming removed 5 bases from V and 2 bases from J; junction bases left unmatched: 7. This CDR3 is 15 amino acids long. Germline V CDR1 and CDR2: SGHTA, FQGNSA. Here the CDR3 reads CASSGGTGLAYEQYF. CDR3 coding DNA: TGTGCCAGCAGCGGTGGGACAGGGCTGGCCTACGAGCAGTACTTC.

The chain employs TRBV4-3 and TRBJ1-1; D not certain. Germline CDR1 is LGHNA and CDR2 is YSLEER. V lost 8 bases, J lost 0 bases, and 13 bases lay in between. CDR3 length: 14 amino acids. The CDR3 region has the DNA TGCGCCAGCGCCCAAATGCACATGAACACTGAAGCTTTCTTT. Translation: CASAQMHMNTEAFF.

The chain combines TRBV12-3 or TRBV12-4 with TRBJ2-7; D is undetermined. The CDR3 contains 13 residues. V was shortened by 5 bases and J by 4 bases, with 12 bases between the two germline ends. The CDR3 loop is CASSVSNLYEQYF. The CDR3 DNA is TGTGCCAGCAGTGTGAGCAATTTATACGAGCAGTACTTC.

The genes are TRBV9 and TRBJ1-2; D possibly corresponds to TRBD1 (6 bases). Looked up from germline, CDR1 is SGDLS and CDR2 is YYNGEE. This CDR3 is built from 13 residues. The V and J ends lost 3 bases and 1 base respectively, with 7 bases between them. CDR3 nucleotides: TGTGCCAGCAGCGGGACAGATAACTATGGCTACACCTTC. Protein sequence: CASSGTDNYGYTF.

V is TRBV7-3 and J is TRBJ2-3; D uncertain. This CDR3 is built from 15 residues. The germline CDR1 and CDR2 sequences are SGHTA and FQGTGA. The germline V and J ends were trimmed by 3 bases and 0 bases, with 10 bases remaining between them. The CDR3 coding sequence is TGTGCCAGCAGCTTGCTAGGTCCCAGCACAGATACGCAGTATTTT. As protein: CASSLLGPSTDTQYF.

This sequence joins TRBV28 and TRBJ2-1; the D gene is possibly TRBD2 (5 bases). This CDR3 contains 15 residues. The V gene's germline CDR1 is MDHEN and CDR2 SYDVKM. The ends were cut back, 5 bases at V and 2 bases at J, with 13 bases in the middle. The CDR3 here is CASSKVGGPYNEQFF. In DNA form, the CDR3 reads TGTGCCAGCAGTAAAGTAGGCGGGCCCTACAATGAGCAGTTCTTC.

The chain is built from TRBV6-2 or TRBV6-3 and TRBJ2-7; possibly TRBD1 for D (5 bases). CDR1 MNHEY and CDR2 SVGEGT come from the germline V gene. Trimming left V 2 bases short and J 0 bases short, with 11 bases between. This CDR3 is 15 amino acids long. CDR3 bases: TGTGCCAGCAGTTACGTGCTGGGGCTCTCCTACGAGCAGTACTTC. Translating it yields CASSYVLGLSYEQYF.

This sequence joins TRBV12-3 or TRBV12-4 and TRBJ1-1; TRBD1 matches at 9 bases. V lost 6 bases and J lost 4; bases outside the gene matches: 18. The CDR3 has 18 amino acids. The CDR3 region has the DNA TGTGCCAGCAGCTCGCCGTCCACAGGGGGCGGTGGACTCACTGAAGCTTTCTTT. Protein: CASSSPSTGGGGLTEAFF.